The T cell receptor beta chain under discussion was sequenced for a study of blood T cell repertoires in COVID-19. Study summary: Samples of COVID-19 (acute and convalescent) were obtained from the United States, Italy and Spain. From T cells, B-cell-depleted T cells, or PBMCs came the material, which was cDNA or gDNA.

Germline assignment: CDR1 MDHEN and CDR2 SYDVKM. The CDR3 loop spans 11 amino acids. V was trimmed by 7 bases and J by 5 bases, leaving 8 bases between them. Original processing notes: Amplifying reference gene primers gave estimates of nucleated cell counts. The table came from immunoSEQ multiplex PCR; TCRdb's copy has only in-frame clones and leaves some out. Clone size and the V and J calls come from that table; the DNA yielded D and trimming. The profile shows approximately 210,000 clones, around 80% of them singletons. This clone was seen a single time. The rearrangement joins TRBV28 to TRBJ1-1; D is ambiguous. Specimen: peripheral blood. The clonotype comes from a human donor in a cohort sampled during active COVID-19. The CDR3 coding sequence is TGTGCCAGCAACAGTATGACTGAAGCTTTCTTT. It encodes CASNSMTEAFF.